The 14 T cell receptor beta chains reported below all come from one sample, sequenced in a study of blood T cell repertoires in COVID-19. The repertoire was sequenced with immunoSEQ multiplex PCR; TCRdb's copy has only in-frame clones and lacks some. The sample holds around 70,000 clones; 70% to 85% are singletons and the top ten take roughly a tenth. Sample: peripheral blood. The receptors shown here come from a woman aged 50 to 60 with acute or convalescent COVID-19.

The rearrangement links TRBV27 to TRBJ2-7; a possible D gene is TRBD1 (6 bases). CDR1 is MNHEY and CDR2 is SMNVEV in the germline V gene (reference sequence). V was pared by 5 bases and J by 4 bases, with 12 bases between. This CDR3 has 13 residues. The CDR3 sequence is CASSNTGFYEQYF. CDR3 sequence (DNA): TGTGCCAGCAGTAATACAGGGTTTTACGAGCAGTACTTC.

The CDR3 reads CASSYSKRSGGETQYF. CDR3 nucleotide sequence: TGTGCCAGCAGTTACTCGAAGAGGTCGGGGGGAGAGACCCAGTACTTC. The chain is built from TRBV6-5 and TRBJ2-5, with 7 bases aligning to TRBD2. V shed 0 bases and J 4 bases; nucleotides not matched to a gene: 8. The CDR3 consists of 16 residues. Germline V CDR1 and CDR2: MNHEY, SVGAGI.

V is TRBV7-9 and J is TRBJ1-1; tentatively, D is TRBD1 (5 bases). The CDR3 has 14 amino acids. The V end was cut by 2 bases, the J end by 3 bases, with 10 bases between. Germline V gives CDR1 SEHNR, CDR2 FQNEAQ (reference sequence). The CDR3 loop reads CASSLLRDYTEAFF. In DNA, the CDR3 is TGTGCCAGCAGCTTACTGAGGGACTACACTGAAGCTTTCTTT.

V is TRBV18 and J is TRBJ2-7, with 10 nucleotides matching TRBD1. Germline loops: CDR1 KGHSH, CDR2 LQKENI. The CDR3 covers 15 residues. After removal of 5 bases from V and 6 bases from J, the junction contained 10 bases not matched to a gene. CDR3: CASSSGTGAAGEQYF. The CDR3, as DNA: TGTGCCAGCTCATCCGGGACAGGGGCGGCGGGCGAGCAGTACTTC.

The CDR3 region is CASSSWTGKAGELFF. In DNA form, the CDR3 reads TGTGCCAGCAGTAGCTGGACAGGGAAGGCTGGGGAGCTGTTTTTT. The chain employs TRBV6-5 and TRBJ2-2; 8 nucleotides agree with TRBD1. The CDR3 has 15 residues. The germline gives CDR1 MNHEY, CDR2 SVGAGI. V shed 5 bases, J shed 8 bases, and the junction held 10 bases outside the gene matches.

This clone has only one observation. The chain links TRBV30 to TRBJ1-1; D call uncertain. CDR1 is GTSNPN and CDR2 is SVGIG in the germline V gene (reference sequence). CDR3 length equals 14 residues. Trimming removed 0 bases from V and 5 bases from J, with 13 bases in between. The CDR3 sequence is CAWSVLRSSTEAFF. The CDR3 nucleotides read TGTGCCTGGAGTGTCTTGCGGAGTAGTACTGAAGCTTTCTTT.

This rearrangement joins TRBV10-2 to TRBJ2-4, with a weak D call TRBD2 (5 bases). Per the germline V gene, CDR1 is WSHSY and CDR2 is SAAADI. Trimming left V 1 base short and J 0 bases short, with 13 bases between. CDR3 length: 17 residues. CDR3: CASSEWETGLAKNIQYF. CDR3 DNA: TGCGCCAGCAGTGAGTGGGAAACGGGGTTAGCCAAAAACATTCAGTACTTC.

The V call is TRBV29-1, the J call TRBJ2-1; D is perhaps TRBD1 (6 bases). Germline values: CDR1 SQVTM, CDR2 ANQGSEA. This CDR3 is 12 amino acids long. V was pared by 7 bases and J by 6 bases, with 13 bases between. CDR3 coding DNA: TGCAGCGATCTCGGACAGCTCAATGAGCAGTTCTTC. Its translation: CSDLGQLNEQFF.

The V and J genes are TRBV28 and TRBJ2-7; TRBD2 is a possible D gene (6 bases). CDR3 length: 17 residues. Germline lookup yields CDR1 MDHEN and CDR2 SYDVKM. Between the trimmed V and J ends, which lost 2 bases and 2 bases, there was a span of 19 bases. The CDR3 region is CASSLTGGAGQTYEQYF. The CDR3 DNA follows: TGTGCCAGCAGTTTAACCGGAGGGGCAGGACAAACCTACGAGCAGTACTTC.

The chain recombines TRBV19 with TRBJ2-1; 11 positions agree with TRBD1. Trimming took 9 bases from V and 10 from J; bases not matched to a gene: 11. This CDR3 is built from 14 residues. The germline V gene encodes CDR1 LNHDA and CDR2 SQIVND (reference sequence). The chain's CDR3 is CASQDRGRVGEQFF. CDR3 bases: TGTGCCAGCCAGGACAGGGGGCGGGTTGGCGAGCAGTTCTTC.

DNA for the CDR3: TGTGCCAGCAGTGAATTTCAGGGGTTCGAGCAGTACTTC. This codes for CASSEFQGFEQYF. V is TRBV6-1 and J is TRBJ2-7, with D possibly TRBD1 on 6 matching bases. Trimming shortened V by 2 bases and J by 6 bases, and 11 bases separated the two germline ends. The CDR3 is made up of 13 amino acids. Germline V gene sequence: CDR1 MNHNS, CDR2 SASEGT.

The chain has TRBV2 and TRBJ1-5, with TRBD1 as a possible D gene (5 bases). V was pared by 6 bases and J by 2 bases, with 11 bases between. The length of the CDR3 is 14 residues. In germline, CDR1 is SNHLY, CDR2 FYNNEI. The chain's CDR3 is CASRRREGNQPQHF. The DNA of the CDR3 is TGTGCCAGCAGACGCAGGGAGGGCAATCAGCCCCAGCATTTT.

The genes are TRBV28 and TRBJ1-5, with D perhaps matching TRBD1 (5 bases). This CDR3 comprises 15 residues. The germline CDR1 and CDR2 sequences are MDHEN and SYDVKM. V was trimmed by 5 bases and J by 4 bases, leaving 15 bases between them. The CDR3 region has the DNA TGTGCCAGCAGTCCATCCTTTGGGACTAATCAGCCCCAGCATTTT. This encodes CASSPSFGTNQPQHF.

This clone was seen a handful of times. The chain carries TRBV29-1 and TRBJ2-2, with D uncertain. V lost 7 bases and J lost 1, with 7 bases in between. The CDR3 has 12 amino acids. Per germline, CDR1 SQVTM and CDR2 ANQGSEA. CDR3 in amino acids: CSANKNTGELFF. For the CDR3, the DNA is TGCAGCGCAAACAAGAACACCGGGGAGCTGTTTTTT.